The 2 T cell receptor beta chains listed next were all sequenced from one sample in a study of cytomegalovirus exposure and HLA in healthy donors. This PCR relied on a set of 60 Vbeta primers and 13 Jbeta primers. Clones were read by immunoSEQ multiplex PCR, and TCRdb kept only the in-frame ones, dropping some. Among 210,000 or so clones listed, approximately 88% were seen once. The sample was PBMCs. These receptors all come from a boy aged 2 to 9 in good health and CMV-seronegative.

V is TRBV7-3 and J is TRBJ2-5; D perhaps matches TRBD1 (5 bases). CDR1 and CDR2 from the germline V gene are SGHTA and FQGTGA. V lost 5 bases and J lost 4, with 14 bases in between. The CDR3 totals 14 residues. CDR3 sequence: CASSPTGSRETQYF. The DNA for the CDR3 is TGTGCCAGCAGCCCCACAGGATCGCGAGAGACCCAGTACTTC.

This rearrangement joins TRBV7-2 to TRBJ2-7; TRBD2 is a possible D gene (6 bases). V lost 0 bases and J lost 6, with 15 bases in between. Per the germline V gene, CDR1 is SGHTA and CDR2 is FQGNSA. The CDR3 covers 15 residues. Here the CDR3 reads CASSLAGASVSEQYF. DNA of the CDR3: TGTGCCAGCAGCTTAGCAGGGGCTAGCGTTAGCGAGCAGTACTTC.